This TCR beta chain was obtained from a study of T cell repertoires in cytomegalovirus infection (dated by TCRdb to the late 2010s). General notes on the study: Because public TCR beta signatures pointed to carriage of CMV infection together with the matching HLA type, the HLA type of each donor mattered for the analysis. Results the study describes overall, beyond this receptor: Cumulative frequency of public TCR beta family members discriminated carriers of CMV infection plus the relevant HLA type in this cohort and an independent approximately 350-donor cohort. In the ex vivo response, HLA-C-restricted CMV-specific TCR beta clonotypes were dominant, and in two of eight donors the single most frequent clonotype came from this HLA-C-restricted group.

The CDR3 has 13 amino acids, counting the end cysteine and phenylalanine. Only the CDR3 DNA stays, 39 bases, in frame from base 1. CDR1 and CDR2 are read off the germline V gene as MNHEY and SVGEGT. Trimming costs V 4 bases and J 6 bases, and their ends lie 12 bases apart. Sequenced using an Illumina HiSeq 1500. TCRdb reprocessing: public reads trimmed at Q25 with fastp, clones called with MiXCR, in-frame beta chains kept. Rows with one shared CDR3 protein collapse into an entry with the most common genes and DNA. The sample has 200,000 to 250,000 distinct CDR3 sequences on record, about 12% of them singletons. Jointly, the top ten make up 1.5% to 2% of the sample. This clonotype came up many times. Its antigen is currently not known. No base quality information exists; no much larger clone differs at one position.

Sequencing used PBMCs. The sequence derives from a human donor in good health (CMV status not recorded). Some clones in this sample may be carry-over from other donors' samples. The receptor chain draws on TRBV6-2 or TRBV6-3 and TRBJ2-5, and possibly TRBD2, on 5 matching bases. The DNA is TGTGCCAGCAGTTTGGACTCTAGGCAGACCCAGTACTTC. Translation gives CASSLDSRQTQYF.